The following is a TCR beta chain sequence with its context. This clonotype was counted between two and nine times. Its target antigen remains unknown. Qualities for individual bases were not recorded, and no much larger clone is one base off. This sample stems from a study of T-cell memory formation after mild COVID-19 (dated by TCRdb to the early 2020s). In the study overall: Most TCR sequence clusters were specific to one of the two donors. In a couple of donors, T-cell clones that expanded and contracted after mild COVID-19 were followed by sequencing TCRalpha and TCRbeta repertoires longitudinally. The cohort comprised two young, previously healthy adult volunteers, one female and one male.

The sequencing machine was an Illumina NovaSeq 6000. Using 5'RACE with constant-segment primers, TCRalpha and TCRbeta cDNA libraries were constructed, with sample barcodes and unique molecular identifiers added in the process. RNA was extracted from every sample with Trizol reagent. The libraries were amplified in two PCR steps, and the second step added a second sample barcode and Illumina TruSeq adapters. Sequencing of the libraries was done on an Illumina NovaSeq, producing 2 x 150 bp paired-end reads. Per the source publication's procedure: Reads were demultiplexed and collapsed into UMI-guided consensus sequences with migec v1.2.7. With mixcr v2.1.11, UMI consensuses were aligned to TRA and TRB V and J templates and assembled into clonotypes. A clonotype was counted as expanded or contracted only if both edgeR and NoisET called the change significant, with noise models trained on biological replicates. For edgeR calls, the cutoffs were a false discovery rate-adjusted p below 0.01 and a log2 fold-change threshold of 1. PCA with hierarchical clustering of max-normalized trajectories of the 1000 most abundant clonotypes was used as exploratory dynamics analysis. Separately sequenced CD4+ and CD8+ repertoires were used to assign a CD4 or CD8 phenotype to each responding clone. TCRdb itself trimmed the public reads at Q25 with fastp, ran MiXCR and retained productive beta chains. When rows share a CDR3 protein, they turn into one entry using the most common DNA and genes. In this record, the V and J calls reflect TCRdb's handling and not the investigators' own analysis. This sample holds about 610,000 distinct CDR3 sequences; approximately 15% were observed only once. In total, the top ten clones hold roughly 8% of the sample.

Study-wide findings and limitations: Contracting CD4+ clones were found mainly in CM and EM memory subsets, while CD8+ clones were enriched in EMRA. Some responding clones were detected in pre-infection memory, which suggested that pre-existing cross-reactive memory T cells had joined the SARS-CoV-2 response. SARS-CoV-2 specificity of the second-wave clones peaking on day 37 was not confirmed. Clones that contracted from day 15 to 85 showed balanced CD4/CD8 phenotypes, whereas a second wave of clones that expanded from day 15 to 37 leaned towards CD4+. The study included only a couple of mild cases, and larger cohorts that include severe cases with pre-infection samples were judged to be necessary.

Ficoll-Paque density gradient centrifugation was used to isolate PBMCs. CDR1 and CDR2, looked up from the germline V gene (reference sequence), are GTSNPN and SVGIG. CDR3 length: 11 amino acids, cysteine to phenylalanine. Only the CDR3 portion is preserved as DNA: 33 bases, with reading frame beginning at the first base. The V and J ends are trimmed by 7 bases and 11 bases, leaving 15 bases between them. What was sequenced was PBMCs or a T cell subset sorted from them (not recorded which). The receptor was derived from an adult woman who had mild COVID-19 (a few samples of this study predate the infection). The sample titles of this study are shuffled in the database, so cell type and time point are left out; the donor was told from shared clones. The chain couples TRBV30 to TRBJ2-1; TRBD2 is possibly the D segment (7 matching bases). Read as DNA, the sequence is TGTGCCTCGGGGGGCGGGGCTCAGCAGTTCTTC. This codes for CASGGGAQQFF.